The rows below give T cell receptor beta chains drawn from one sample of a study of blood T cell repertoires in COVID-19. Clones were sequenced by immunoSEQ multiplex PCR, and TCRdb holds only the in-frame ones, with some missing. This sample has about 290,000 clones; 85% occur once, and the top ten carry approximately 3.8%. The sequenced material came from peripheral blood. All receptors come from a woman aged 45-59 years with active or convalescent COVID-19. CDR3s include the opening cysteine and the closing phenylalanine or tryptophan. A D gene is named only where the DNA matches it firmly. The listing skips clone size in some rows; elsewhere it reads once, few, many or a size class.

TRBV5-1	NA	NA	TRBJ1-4	TGCGCCAGCAGCCACGGACGGGATAATGAAAAACTGTTTTTT	CASSHGRDNEKLFF
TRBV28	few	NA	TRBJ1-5	TGTGCCAGCAGCCCCCCCCTTGGAGGCAATCAGCCCCAGCATTTT	CASSPPLGGNQPQHF
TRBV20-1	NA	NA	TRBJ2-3	TGCAGTGCTAGATCGGTAGATACGCAGTATTTT	CSARSVDTQYF
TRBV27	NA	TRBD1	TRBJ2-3	TGTGCCAGCAGTTTAGGGAAGGGACAGGGGGCGAAGGATACGCAGTATTTT	CASSLGKGQGAKDTQYF
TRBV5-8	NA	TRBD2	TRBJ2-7	TGTGCCAGCACCCTAGCGGGATACACCCTTTCCTACGAGCAGTACTTC	CASTLAGYTLSYEQYF
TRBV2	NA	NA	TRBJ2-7	TGTGCCAGCAGTGAGGGCACCCTCTCCTACGAGCAGTACTTC	CASSEGTLSYEQYF
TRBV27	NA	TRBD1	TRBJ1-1	TGTGCCAGCAGTTTGGACAGGGGCTCCACTGAAGCTTTCTTT	CASSLDRGSTEAFF
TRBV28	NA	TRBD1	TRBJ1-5	TGTGCCAGCAGTTTAGTTACGGGACAGTCCAATCAGCCCCAGCATTTT	CASSLVTGQSNQPQHF
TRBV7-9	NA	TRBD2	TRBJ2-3	TGTGCCAGCAGCCCTTTCGGGGGGGACATCTGGACAGATACGCAGTATTTT	CASSPFGGDIWTDTQYF
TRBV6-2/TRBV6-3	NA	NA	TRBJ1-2	TGTGCCAGCAGCAGACGACAGGCTGGCTACACCTTC	CASSRRQAGYTF
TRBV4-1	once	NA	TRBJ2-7	TGCGCCAGCAGCCATGGGGCCGGCAGGGCCCTCGAGCAGTACTTC	CASSHGAGRALEQYF
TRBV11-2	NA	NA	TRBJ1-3	TGTGCCAGCAGCCCTTCTGGAAACACCATATATTTT	CASSPSGNTIYF
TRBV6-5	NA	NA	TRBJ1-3	TGTGCCAGCAGCCTCGGAGGGTCCTCTGGAAACACCATATATTTT	CASSLGGSSGNTIYF
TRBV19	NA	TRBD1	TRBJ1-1	TGTGCCAGTAGCAGCGGACAGGGTTGGAACACTGAAGCTTTCTTT	CASSSGQGWNTEAFF
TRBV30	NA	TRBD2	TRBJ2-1	TGTGCCTGGAGTGTACAGGGAAGCGGGAGCTCCTACAATGAGCAGTTCTTC	CAWSVQGSGSSYNEQFF
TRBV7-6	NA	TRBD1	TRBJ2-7	TGTGCCAGCAGCTCGGGACAGGGTAGCGAGCAGTACTTC	CASSSGQGSEQYF
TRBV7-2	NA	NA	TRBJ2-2	TGTGCCAGCAGCTACCCCGGACATAACGGGGAGCTGTTTTTT	CASSYPGHNGELFF
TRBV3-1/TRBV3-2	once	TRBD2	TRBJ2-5	TGTGCCAGCAGCCACGGGAGGGGGATGGGAGAGACCCAGTACTTC	CASSHGRGMGETQYF
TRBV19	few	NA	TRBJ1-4	TGTGCCAGTAGTATGATCGGGGCAACTAATGAAAAACTGTTTTTT	CASSMIGATNEKLFF
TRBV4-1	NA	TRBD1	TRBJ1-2	TGCGCCAGCAGCCATGATCCGGGACAGAGAGCTAACTATGGCTACACCTTC	CASSHDPGQRANYGYTF
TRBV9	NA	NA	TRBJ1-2	TGTGCCAGCAGCGTAGCGGACAGACTTTCCTATGGCTACACCTTC	CASSVADRLSYGYTF
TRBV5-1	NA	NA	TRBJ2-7	TGCGCCAGCAGCTTGACGTCGGACGAGCAGTACTTC	CASSLTSDEQYF
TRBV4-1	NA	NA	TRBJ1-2	TGCGCCAGCAGCCAAGTTCCGGGGGTAAGGTCTAACTATGGCTACACCTTC	CASSQVPGVRSNYGYTF
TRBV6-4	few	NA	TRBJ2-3	TGTGCCAGCAGTGATGGGGGGACAGATACGCAGTATTTT	CASSDGGTDTQYF
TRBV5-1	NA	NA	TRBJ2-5	TGCGCCAGCAGCTTGGTAGCGACCCCCCAAGAGACCCAGTACTTC	CASSLVATPQETQYF
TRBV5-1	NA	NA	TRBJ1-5	TGCGCCAGCAGCTTGGCGTTCTATTGGGGGGGCGAGAGCAATCAGCCCCAGCATTTT	CASSLAFYWGGESNQPQHF
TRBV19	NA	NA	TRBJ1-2	TGTGCCAGTACCACTGTATCCTACGAAAGCTACACCTTC	CASTTVSYESYTF
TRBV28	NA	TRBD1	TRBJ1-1	TGTGCCAGCAGTTTCACAGGGGGCATCGACACTGAAGCTTTCTTT	CASSFTGGIDTEAFF
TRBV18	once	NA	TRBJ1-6	TGTGCCAGCTCACCAGTACCGACAAATAATTCACCCCTCCACTTT	CASSPVPTNNSPLHF
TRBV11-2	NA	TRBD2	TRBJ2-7	TGTGCCAGCAGCTTGACTAGCGGGAGGATTGCCCGCTACGAGCAGTACTTC	CASSLTSGRIARYEQYF
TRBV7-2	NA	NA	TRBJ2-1	TGTGCCAGCAGCTCCTTACCTAGCTCCTACAATGAGCAGTTCTTC	CASSSLPSSYNEQFF
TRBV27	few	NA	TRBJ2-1	TGTGCCAGCAGGAGAATTCTAGCCTACAATGAGCAGTTCTTC	CASRRILAYNEQFF
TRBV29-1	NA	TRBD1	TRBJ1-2	TGCAGCGTTGAAGATCGCAGGGACAGGGGGCGCGGCTATGGCTACACCTTC	CSVEDRRDRGRGYGYTF
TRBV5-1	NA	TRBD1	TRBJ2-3	TGCGCCAGCAGCTCCGGGACAGACGCAGATACGCAGTATTTT	CASSSGTDADTQYF
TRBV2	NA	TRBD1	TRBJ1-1	TGTGCCAGCAGAAGACAGGGGGGTGAAGCTTTCTTT	CASRRQGGEAFF
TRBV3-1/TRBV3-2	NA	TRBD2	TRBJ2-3	TGTGCCAGCAGATCCCGGGACAGGGGATCGGGACTAGCGGGAGGGCATGATACGCAGTATTTT	CASRSRDRGSGLAGGHDTQYF
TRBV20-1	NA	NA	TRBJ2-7	TGCAGTGCTAGTAGGAGGCTAGCGCTCTCTGACGAGCAGTACTTC	CSASRRLALSDEQYF
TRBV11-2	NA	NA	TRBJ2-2	TGTGCCAGCAGCTTCGGGAGTTATAACACCGGGGAGCTGTTTTTT	CASSFGSYNTGELFF